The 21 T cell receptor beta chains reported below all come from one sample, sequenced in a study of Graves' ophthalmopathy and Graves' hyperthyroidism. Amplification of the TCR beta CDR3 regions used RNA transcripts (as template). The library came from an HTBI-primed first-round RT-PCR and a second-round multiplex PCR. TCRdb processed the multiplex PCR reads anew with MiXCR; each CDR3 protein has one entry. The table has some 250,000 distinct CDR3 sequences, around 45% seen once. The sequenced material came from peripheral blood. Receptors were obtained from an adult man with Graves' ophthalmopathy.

CDR3 sequence: CASSSLDRRGETQYF. The CDR3 nucleotides are TGTGCCAGCAGTTCCCTCGACCGGAGAGGAGAGACCCAGTACTTC. The gene calls are TRBV12-3 or TRBV12-4 and TRBJ2-5; D unresolved. The CDR3 is made up of 15 amino acids. Trimming shortened V by 4 bases and J by 4 bases, and 16 bases separated the two germline ends.

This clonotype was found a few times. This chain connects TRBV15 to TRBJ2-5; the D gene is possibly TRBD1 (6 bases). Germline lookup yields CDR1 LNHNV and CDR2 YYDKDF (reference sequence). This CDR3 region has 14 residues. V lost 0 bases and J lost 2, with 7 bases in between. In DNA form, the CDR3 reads TGTGCCACCAGCAGAGATCAGGGGCAAGAGACCCAGTACTTC. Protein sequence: CATSRDQGQETQYF.

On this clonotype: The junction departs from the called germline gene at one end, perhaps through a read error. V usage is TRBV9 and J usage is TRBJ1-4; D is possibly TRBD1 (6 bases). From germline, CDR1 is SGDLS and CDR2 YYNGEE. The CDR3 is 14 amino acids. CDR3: CASSLSQGGEKLFF. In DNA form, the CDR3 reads TGCGCCAGCAGCTTGTCACAGGGCGGCGAAAAACTGTTTTTT.

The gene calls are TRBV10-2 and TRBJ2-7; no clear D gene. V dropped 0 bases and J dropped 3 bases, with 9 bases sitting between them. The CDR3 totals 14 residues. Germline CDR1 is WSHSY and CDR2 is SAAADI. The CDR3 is CASSESGYDYEQYF. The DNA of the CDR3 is TGCGCCAGCAGTGAGTCGGGCTACGACTACGAGCAGTACTTC.

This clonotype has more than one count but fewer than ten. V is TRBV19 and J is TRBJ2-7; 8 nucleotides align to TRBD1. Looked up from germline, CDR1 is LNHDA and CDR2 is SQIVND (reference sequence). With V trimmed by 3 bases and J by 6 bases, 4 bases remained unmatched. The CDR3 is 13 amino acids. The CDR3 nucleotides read TGTGCCAGTAGTATGACAGGGGATCTCGAGCAGTACTTC. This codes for CASSMTGDLEQYF. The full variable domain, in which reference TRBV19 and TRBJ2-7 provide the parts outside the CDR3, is DGGITQSPKYLFRKEGQNVTLSCEQNLNHDAMYWYRQDPGQGLRLIYYSQIVNDFQKGDIAEGYSVSREKKESFPLTVTSAQKNPTAFYLCASSMTGDLEQYFGPGTRLTVT.

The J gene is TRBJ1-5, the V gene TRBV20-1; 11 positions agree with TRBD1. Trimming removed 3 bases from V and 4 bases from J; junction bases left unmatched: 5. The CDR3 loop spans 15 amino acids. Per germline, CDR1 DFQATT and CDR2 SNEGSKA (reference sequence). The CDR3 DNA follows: TGCAGTGCTAGTAGAGGACAGGGGGCGAATCAGCCCCAGCATTTT. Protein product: CSASRGQGANQPQHF.

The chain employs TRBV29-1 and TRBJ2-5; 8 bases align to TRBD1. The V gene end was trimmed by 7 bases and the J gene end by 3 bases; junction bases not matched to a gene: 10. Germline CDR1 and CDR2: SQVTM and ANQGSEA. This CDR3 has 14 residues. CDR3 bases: TGCAGCGGCCAACCGGGACAGGCGGAAGAGACCCAGTACTTC. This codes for CSGQPGQAEETQYF.

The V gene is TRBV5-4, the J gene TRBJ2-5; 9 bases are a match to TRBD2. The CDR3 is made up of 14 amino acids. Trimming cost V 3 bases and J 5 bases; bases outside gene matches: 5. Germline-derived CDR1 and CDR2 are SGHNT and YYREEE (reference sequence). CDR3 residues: CASSSGTSYETQYF. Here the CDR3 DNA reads TGTGCCAGCAGCTCCGGGACTAGCTATGAGACCCAGTACTTC.

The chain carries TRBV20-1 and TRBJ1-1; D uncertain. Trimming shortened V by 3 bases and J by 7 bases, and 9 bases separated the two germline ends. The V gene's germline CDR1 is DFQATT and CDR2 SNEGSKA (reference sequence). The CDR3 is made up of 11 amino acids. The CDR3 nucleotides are TGCAGTGCTAGTCCGGCTTTTGAAGCTTTCTTT. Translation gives CSASPAFEAFF.

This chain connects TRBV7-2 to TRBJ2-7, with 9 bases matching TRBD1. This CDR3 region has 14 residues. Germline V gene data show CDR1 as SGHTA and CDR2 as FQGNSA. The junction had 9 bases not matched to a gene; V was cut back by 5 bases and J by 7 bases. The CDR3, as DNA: TGTGCCAGCAGCCGCTCGGACAGGGGCGGGGAGCAGTACTTC. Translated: CASSRSDRGGEQYF.

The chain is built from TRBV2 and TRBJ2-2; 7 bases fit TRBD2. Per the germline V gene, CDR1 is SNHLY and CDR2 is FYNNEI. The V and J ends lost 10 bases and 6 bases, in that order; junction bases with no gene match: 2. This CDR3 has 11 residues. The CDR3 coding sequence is TGTGCCATCGGACTAGCCGGGGAGCTGTTTTTT. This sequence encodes CAIGLAGELFF. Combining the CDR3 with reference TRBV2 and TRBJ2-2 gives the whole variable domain EPEVTQTPSHQVTQMGQEVILRCVPISNHLYFYWYRQILGQKVEFLVSFYNNEISEKSEIFDDQFSVERPDGSNFTLKIRSTKLEDSAMYFCAIGLAGELFFGEGSRLTVL.

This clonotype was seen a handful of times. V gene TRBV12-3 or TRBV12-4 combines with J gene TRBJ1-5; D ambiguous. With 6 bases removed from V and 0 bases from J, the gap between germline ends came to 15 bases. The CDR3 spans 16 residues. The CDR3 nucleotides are TGTGCCAGCAGATTTGGGAGAGTTAATAGCAATCAGCCCCAGCATTTT. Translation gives CASRFGRVNSNQPQHF.

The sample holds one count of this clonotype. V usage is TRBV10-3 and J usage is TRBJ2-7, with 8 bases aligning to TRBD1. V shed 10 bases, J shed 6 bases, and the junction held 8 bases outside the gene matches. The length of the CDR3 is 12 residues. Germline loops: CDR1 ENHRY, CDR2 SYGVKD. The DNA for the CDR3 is TGTGCCAGCAGCTGGACAGGGAGCGAGCAGTACTTC. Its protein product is CASSWTGSEQYF.

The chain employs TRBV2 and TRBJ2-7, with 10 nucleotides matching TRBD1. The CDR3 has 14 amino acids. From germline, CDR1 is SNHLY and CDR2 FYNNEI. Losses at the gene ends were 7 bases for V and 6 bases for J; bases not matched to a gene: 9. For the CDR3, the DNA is TGTGCCAGCAAACGGGACAGGGGCTCTAGCGAGCAGTACTTC. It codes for CASKRDRGSSEQYF.

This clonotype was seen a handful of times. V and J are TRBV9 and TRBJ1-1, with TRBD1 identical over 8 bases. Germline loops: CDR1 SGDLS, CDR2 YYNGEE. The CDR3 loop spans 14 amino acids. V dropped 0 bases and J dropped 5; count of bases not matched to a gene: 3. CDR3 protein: CASSVDRGGTEAFF. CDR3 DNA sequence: TGTGCCAGCAGCGTAGACAGGGGGGGGACTGAAGCTTTCTTT.

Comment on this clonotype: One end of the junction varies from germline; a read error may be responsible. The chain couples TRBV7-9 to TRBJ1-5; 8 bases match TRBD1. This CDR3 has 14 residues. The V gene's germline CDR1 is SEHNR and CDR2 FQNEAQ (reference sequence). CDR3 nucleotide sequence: TGCGCCAGCAGAGAGACAGGGGACAATCAGCCCCAGCATTTT. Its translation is CASRETGDNQPQHF.

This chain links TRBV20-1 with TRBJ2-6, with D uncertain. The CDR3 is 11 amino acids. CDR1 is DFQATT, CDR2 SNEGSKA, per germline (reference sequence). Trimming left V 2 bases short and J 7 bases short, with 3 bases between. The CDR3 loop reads CSARRANVLTF. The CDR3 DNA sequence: TGCAGTGCTAGACGAGCCAACGTCCTGACTTTC.

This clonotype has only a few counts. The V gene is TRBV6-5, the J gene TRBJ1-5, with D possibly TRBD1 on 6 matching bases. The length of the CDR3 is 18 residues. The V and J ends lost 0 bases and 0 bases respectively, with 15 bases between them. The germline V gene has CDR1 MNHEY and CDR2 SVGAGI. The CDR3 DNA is TGTGCCAGCAGTTACTCGTTCGAGCAGGGGACTAGCAATCAGCCCCAGCATTTT. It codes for CASSYSFEQGTSNQPQHF.

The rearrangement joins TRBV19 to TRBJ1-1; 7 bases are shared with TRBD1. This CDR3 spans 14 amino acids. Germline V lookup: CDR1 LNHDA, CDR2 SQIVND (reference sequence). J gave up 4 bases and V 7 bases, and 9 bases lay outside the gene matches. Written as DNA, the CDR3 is TGTGCCAGTACCCTACAGGGGACGTTCACTGAAGCTTTCTTT. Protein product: CASTLQGTFTEAFF.

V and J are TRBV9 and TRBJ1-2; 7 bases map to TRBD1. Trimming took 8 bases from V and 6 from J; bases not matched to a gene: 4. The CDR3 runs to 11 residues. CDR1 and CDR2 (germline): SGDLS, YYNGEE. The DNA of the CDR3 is TGTGCCAGTGGGGGACAGAATGGCTACACCTTC. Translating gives CASGGQNGYTF. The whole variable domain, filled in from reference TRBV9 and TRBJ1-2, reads DSGVTQTPKHLITATGQRVTLRCSPRSGDLSVYWYQQSLDQGLQFLIQYYNGEERAKGNILERFSAQQFPDLHSELNLSSLELGDSALYFCASGGQNGYTFGSGTRLTVV.

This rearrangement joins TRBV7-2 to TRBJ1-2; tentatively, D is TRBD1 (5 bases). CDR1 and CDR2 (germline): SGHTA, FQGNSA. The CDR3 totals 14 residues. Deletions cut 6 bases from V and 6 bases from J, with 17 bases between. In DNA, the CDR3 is TGTGCCAGCAGTTGGTGGGGGGGTTCTGATGGCTACACCTTC. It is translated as CASSWWGGSDGYTF.